This T cell receptor (beta chain) was profiled in a study of blood T cells in healthy people across ages. This clonotype turned up a few times. Together with a sample-barcoded 5' primer, a J-beta primer mix was included in a second PCR lasting about 6 to 11 cycles. Using its own MiXCR run on the 5' RACE reads, TCRdb lists one record per CDR3 protein. In the table there are some 730,000 distinct CDR3 sequences, 22% of which are singletons. The CDR3 is made up of 16 amino acids. Trimming stripped 5 bases from V and 3 bases from J, with 16 bases between. Germline V CDR1 and CDR2: SGHTA, FQGNSA. About 10 milliliters of peripheral blood were drawn from each donor into EDTA-treated tubes.

The J gene is TRBJ1-4, the V gene TRBV7-2, with D tentatively TRBD1 (5 bases). This TCR was recovered from a man aged 65-85 years in good health. The sample taken for sequencing was blood. This CDR3 reads CASSLSGGASNEKLFF. CDR3 DNA sequence: TGTGCCAGCAGCCTGAGCGGGGGTGCTTCTAATGAAAAACTGTTTTTT.